The rows below give T cell receptor beta chains drawn from one sample of a study of control samples from healthy donors and cancer patients. Repertoires were generated with immunoSEQ multiplex PCR, while TCRdb's copy carries only in-frame clones and drops some. The table lists roughly 100,000 clones, approximately 92% of them singletons. The sequenced sample was blood. Receptors were obtained from a human donor in good health. The donor label of this sample is uncertain. Each CDR3 is given with its conserved first and last residue. D genes are given only for firm matches. For some rows the clone size is stated as once, few or many, or as a class when expanded; others skip it.

clone size,J gene,D gene,CDR3 length,V gene,CDR3 DNA,CDR3 protein
few,TRBJ1-2,NA,17,TRBV19,TGTGCCAGTAGTATAAAGTCAGGGCACCCTGGATACTATGGCTACACCTTC,CASSIKSGHPGYYGYTF
NA,TRBJ2-1,TRBD2,15,TRBV25-1,TGTGCCAGCGGACGGTACAGCGGGGGGCACAATGAGCAGTTCTTC,CASGRYSGGHNEQFF
few,TRBJ2-2,TRBD1,16,TRBV11-2,TGTGCCAGCAGCAGTCCCCTTCGACAGGGCCCCGGGGAGCTGTTTTTT,CASSSPLRQGPGELFF
once,TRBJ2-4,NA,14,TRBV6-2/TRBV6-3,TGTGCCAGCAGTTACCAGGGACCCAAAAACATTCAGTACTTC,CASSYQGPKNIQYF
NA,TRBJ2-7,NA,16,TRBV7-4,TGTGCCAGCAGCTCGCTCCCCGGAGGGGTTGTGTACGAGCAGTACTTC,CASSSLPGGVVYEQYF
once,TRBJ1-1,NA,14,TRBV6-5,TGTGCCAGCAGTTACAGCCAGGGCCGAACTGAAGCTTTCTTT,CASSYSQGRTEAFF
NA,TRBJ2-5,TRBD1,14,TRBV7-2,TGTGCCAGCAGCCGCCGGACAGGGCAAGAGACCCAGTACTTC,CASSRRTGQETQYF
few,TRBJ2-5,NA,15,TRBV2,TGTGCCAGCAGTGGGCAGGAGACGGACCAAGAGACCCAGTACTTC,CASSGQETDQETQYF
NA,TRBJ2-3,TRBD2,15,TRBV10-2,TGCGCCAGCAGTCTAGCGGGGCCTGGGACAGATACGCAGTATTTT,CASSLAGPGTDTQYF
NA,TRBJ1-3,NA,14,TRBV6-1,TGTGCCAGCAGAGAGGGGGGCGGTGGAAACACCATATATTTT,CASREGGGGNTIYF
NA,TRBJ1-1,NA,16,TRBV3-1/TRBV3-2,TGTGCCAGCAGCCCGCTTGCGACGACAGGGAACACTGAAGCTTTCTTT,CASSPLATTGNTEAFF
NA,TRBJ1-3,NA,14,TRBV10-3,TGTGCCATCAGTTCGGGACAAGCCGGAAACACCATATATTTT,CAISSGQAGNTIYF
NA,TRBJ1-2,NA,15,TRBV6-1,TGTGCCAGCAGTGAAGCAGAGGGCCAGGTCTATGGCTACACCTTC,CASSEAEGQVYGYTF
NA,TRBJ1-6,NA,14,TRBV28,TGTGCCAGCAGTTTCAGGCGGGTCCAGGGACCCCTCCACTTT,CASSFRRVQGPLHF
NA,TRBJ1-1,NA,17,TRBV4-2,TGTGCCAGCAGCCAAGAGGGGGGGAGGGCCATGAACACTGAAGCTTTCTTT,CASSQEGGRAMNTEAFF
few,TRBJ2-6,NA,14,TRBV9,TGTGCCAGCAGCCCCGGACTGGGAGACAACGTCCTGACTTTC,CASSPGLGDNVLTF
NA,TRBJ1-2,NA,13,TRBV5-6,TGTGCCAGCAGCTGGAGGGCAGGGAAGGGCTACACCTTC,CASSWRAGKGYTF
NA,TRBJ2-4,NA,18,TRBV30,TGTGCCTGGAGTCCCGGCAAAAGGTGGGGGATAGCCAAAAACATTCAGTACTTC,CAWSPGKRWGIAKNIQYF
NA,TRBJ2-3,NA,13,TRBV25-1,TGTGCCAGCGGCCTACAAGGGTTGGATACGCAGTATTTT,CASGLQGLDTQYF
NA,TRBJ1-4,NA,15,TRBV7-2,TGTGCCAGCAGCTATGGGGGGGCAACTAATGAAAAACTGTTTTTT,CASSYGGATNEKLFF
NA,TRBJ1-2,NA,13,TRBV7-9,TGTGCCAGCAGCCTGGGGGAATTCTATGGCTACACCTTC,CASSLGEFYGYTF
NA,TRBJ1-5,NA,13,TRBV3-1/TRBV3-2,TGTGCCAGCAGCCAAGATCCTGGTCAGCCCCAGCATTTT,CASSQDPGQPQHF
NA,TRBJ2-5,TRBD2,12,TRBV29-1,TGCAGCGTTGGGACTAGTTGGGAGACCCAGTACTTC,CSVGTSWETQYF
NA,TRBJ2-3,NA,17,TRBV4-2,TGTGCCAGCAGCCAAGATCCGGCGGCTACTAGCACAGATACGCAGTATTTT,CASSQDPAATSTDTQYF
NA,TRBJ2-2,TRBD1,17,TRBV24-1,TGTGCCACCAGTGATCCCCGGACAGGGCCGAACACCGGGGAGCTGTTTTTT,CATSDPRTGPNTGELFF
NA,TRBJ2-5,NA,13,TRBV7-2,TGTGCCAGCAGCCCTCGCGGGCAAGAGACCCAGTACTTC,CASSPRGQETQYF
NA,TRBJ2-7,TRBD1,15,TRBV5-6,TGTGCCAGCAGTTTGGGCGGGACAGGTTTATACGAGCAGTACTTC,CASSLGGTGLYEQYF
NA,TRBJ2-7,NA,13,TRBV27,TGTGCCAGCAGCCGAGGTCCGGAATACGAGCAGTACTTC,CASSRGPEYEQYF
few,TRBJ1-4,NA,16,TRBV5-1,TGCGCCAGCAGCTTGCACAGCGGAGCAACTAATGAAAAACTGTTTTTT,CASSLHSGATNEKLFF
many,TRBJ2-7,TRBD1,14,TRBV5-1,TGCGCCAGCAGCCCCGGGACAGATAACTACGAGCAGTACTTC,CASSPGTDNYEQYF
NA,TRBJ1-3,NA,17,TRBV10-3,TGTGCCATCAGTGGGTCCCGGAACACGCTCTCTGGAAACACCATATATTTT,CAISGSRNTLSGNTIYF
NA,TRBJ1-1,NA,13,TRBV6-4,TGTGCCAGCAGTGACGGGGACAACACTGAAGCTTTCTTT,CASSDGDNTEAFF
NA,TRBJ2-5,NA,11,TRBV12-3/TRBV12-4,TGTGCCAGCAGTCCAGGAGAGACCCAGTACTTC,CASSPGETQYF
NA,TRBJ1-2,TRBD1,15,TRBV19,TGTGCCAGTAGGCGACCGGGACAGGGGATGGAAAGCTACACCTTC,CASRRPGQGMESYTF
NA,TRBJ2-3,NA,17,TRBV3-1/TRBV3-2,TGTGCCAGCAGCCAAGCTCGAGGGTTGGCTAGCGCAGATACGCAGTATTTT,CASSQARGLASADTQYF
NA,TRBJ1-4,NA,14,TRBV19,TGTGCCAGTAGGACCGGTGCAACTAATGAAAAACTGTTTTTT,CASRTGATNEKLFF
NA,TRBJ1-3,NA,14,TRBV3-1/TRBV3-2,TGTGCCAGCAGCCAATCCGGGGATGGAAACACCATATATTTT,CASSQSGDGNTIYF
NA,TRBJ2-2,TRBD1,17,TRBV7-8,TGTGCCAGCAGCCCGAGCGGGACAGGGAAGGACACCGGGGAGCTGTTTTTT,CASSPSGTGKDTGELFF
few,TRBJ2-2,TRBD2,14,TRBV12-5,TGTGCTAGTGGACTAGCGGCGAACACCGGGGAGCTGTTTTTT,CASGLAANTGELFF
NA,TRBJ1-5,NA,15,TRBV5-1,TGCGCCAGCAGCTTTGCAGGGGTGGGCAATCAGCCCCAGCATTTT,CASSFAGVGNQPQHF
NA,TRBJ2-6,NA,16,TRBV6-6,TGTGCCAGCAGTTACGGTGCCGGCTCTGGGGCCAACGTCCTGACTTTC,CASSYGAGSGANVLTF
NA,TRBJ2-7,NA,15,TRBV5-4,TGTGCCAGCAGCCCAGGATGGGGCCTTAAGGACGAGCAGTACTTC,CASSPGWGLKDEQYF
NA,TRBJ1-5,NA,14,TRBV11-2,TGTGCCAGCAGTTCTCAGCCAGGCAATCAGCCCCAGCATTTT,CASSSQPGNQPQHF
NA,TRBJ2-2,TRBD2,18,TRBV11-2,TGTGCCAGCAGCTTAGCTCTAGCGGGGCTCCTCGGAACCGGGGAGCTGTTTTTT,CASSLALAGLLGTGELFF
NA,TRBJ1-2,TRBD1,15,TRBV6-2/TRBV6-3,TGTGCCAGCAGTTTTCCTAGGGACAGGGTTTATGGCTACACCTTC,CASSFPRDRVYGYTF
NA,TRBJ2-7,NA,13,TRBV27,TGTGCCAGCAGCCGGGACGGGAAGTACGAGCAGTACTTC,CASSRDGKYEQYF
once,TRBJ1-6,NA,15,TRBV25-1,TGTGCCAGCAGTGGGGGGGCCGGGGCTAATTCACCCCTCCACTTT,CASSGGAGANSPLHF
NA,TRBJ1-2,NA,15,TRBV18,TGTGCCAGCTCACCCTTGGAGAGTACTAACTATGGCTACACCTTC,CASSPLESTNYGYTF
NA,TRBJ2-2,NA,13,TRBV5-5,TGTGCCAGCAGCTCGGTTCAAACCGGGGAGCTGTTTTTT,CASSSVQTGELFF